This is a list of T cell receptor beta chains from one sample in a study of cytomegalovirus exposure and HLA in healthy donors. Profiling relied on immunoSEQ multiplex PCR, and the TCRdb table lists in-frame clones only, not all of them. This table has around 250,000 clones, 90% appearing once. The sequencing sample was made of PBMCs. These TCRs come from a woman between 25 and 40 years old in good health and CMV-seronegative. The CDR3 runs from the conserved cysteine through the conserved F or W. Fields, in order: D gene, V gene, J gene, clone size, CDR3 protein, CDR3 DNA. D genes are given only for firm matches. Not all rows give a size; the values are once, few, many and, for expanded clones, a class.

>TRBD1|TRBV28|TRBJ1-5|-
CASSSPTGNNQPQHF
TGTGCCAGCAGTTCCCCGACAGGGAACAATCAGCCCCAGCATTTT
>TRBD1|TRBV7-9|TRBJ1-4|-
CASSLAGTGEKLFF
TGTGCCAGCAGCTTAGCTGGGACAGGAGAAAAACTGTTTTTT
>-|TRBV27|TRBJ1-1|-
CASKKHGQILSDTEAFF
TGTGCCAGCAAAAAACACGGGCAGATTTTATCGGACACTGAAGCTTTCTTT
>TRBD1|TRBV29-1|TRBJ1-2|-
CSVRDRAGGYTF
TGCAGCGTCCGCGACAGGGCAGGGGGCTACACCTTC
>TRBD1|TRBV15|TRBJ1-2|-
CATSRDREGDGYTF
TGTGCCACCAGCAGGGACAGGGAGGGGGATGGCTACACCTTC
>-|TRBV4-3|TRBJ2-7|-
CASSQGAGLGEQYF
TGCGCCAGCAGCCAAGGGGCAGGGTTGGGCGAGCAGTACTTC
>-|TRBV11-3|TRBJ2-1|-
CASTMGPEQFF
TGTGCCAGCACCATGGGGCCTGAGCAGTTCTTC
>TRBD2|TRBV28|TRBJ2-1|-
CASSLGTSDEQFF
TGTGCCAGCAGTTTGGGGACTAGCGATGAGCAGTTCTTC
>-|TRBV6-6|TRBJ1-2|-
CASSLGPDQNYGYTF
TGTGCCAGCAGTTTAGGGCCAGATCAGAACTATGGCTACACCTTC
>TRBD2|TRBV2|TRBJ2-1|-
CASSEAGAFYNEQFF
TGTGCCAGCAGTGAGGCGGGAGCTTTCTACAATGAGCAGTTCTTC
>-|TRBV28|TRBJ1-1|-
CASTPWGRFQRHTEAFF
TGTGCCAGCACCCCCTGGGGCCGTTTTCAGAGGCACACTGAAGCTTTCTTT
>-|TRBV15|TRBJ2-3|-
CATSRDDSDTQYF
TGTGCCACCAGCAGAGACGATAGCGATACGCAGTATTTT
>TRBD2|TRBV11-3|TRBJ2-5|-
CASGPGLAGGIVETQYF
TGTGCCAGCGGACCGGGACTAGCGGGAGGGATCGTAGAGACCCAGTACTTC
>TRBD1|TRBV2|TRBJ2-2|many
CARKGSGTGGQNDHGELFF
TGTGCCAGAAAGGGGTCCGGGACAGGGGGCCAAAATGATCACGGGGAGCTGTTTTTT
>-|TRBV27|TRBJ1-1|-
CASSSGAEAFF
TGTGCCAGCAGTTCGGGGGCTGAAGCTTTCTTT
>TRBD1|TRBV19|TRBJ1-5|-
CASSIGGGGANQPQHF
TGTGCCAGTAGTATAGGGGGAGGGGGCGCGAATCAGCCCCAGCATTTT
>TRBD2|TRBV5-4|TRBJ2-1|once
CASSLGRTSGNNEQFF
TGTGCCAGCAGCTTGGGACGGACTAGCGGGAATAATGAGCAGTTCTTC
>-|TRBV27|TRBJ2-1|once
CASRTADEQFF
TGTGCCAGCCGGACGGCTGATGAGCAGTTCTTC
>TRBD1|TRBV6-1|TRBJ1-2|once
CASRRTGGYGYTF
TGTGCCAGCAGGCGGACAGGGGGCTATGGCTACACCTTC
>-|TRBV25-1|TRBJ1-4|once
CASSAGTTNEKLFF
TGTGCCAGCAGCGCAGGGACAACTAATGAAAAACTGTTTTTT
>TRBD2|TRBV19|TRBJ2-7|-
CASSTQAGGRYEQYF
TGTGCCAGTAGTACCCAAGCGGGAGGGAGGTACGAGCAGTACTTC
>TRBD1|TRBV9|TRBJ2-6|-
CASSPRTGMGSGANVLTF
TGTGCCAGCAGCCCCAGGACAGGGATGGGTTCTGGGGCCAACGTCCTGACTTTC
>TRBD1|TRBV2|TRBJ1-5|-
CASRQGQGHNQPQHF
TGTGCCAGCAGGCAGGGACAGGGGCATAATCAGCCCCAGCATTTT
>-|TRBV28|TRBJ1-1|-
CASRVGGGMNTEAFF
TGTGCCAGCAGAGTTGGGGGGGGGATGAACACTGAAGCTTTCTTT
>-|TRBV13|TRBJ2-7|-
CASSPPDRYEQYF
TGTGCCAGCAGCCCTCCCGACCGGTACGAGCAGTACTTC
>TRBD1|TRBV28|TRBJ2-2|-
CASSKTGQGGGELFF
TGTGCCAGCAGCAAAACGGGACAGGGAGGCGGGGAGCTGTTTTTT
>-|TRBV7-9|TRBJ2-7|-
CASSLVIGSSYEQYF
TGTGCCAGCAGCTTAGTTATCGGGAGCTCCTACGAGCAGTACTTC
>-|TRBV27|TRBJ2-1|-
CASNPVTLSSYNEQFF
TGTGCCAGCAATCCCGTGACCTTGAGCTCCTACAATGAGCAGTTCTTC
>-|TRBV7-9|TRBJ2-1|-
CASRSVHNEQFF
TGTGCCAGCAGGTCAGTGCACAATGAGCAGTTCTTC
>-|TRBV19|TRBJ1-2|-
CASSTPTPGAAGYTF
TGTGCCAGTAGTACGCCCACTCCGGGGGCGGCTGGCTACACCTTC
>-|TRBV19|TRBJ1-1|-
CASSLSAGVNTEAFF
TGTGCCAGTAGTCTCTCCGCGGGGGTGAACACTGAAGCTTTCTTT
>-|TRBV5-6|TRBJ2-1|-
CASSLGAEYNEQFF
TGTGCCAGCAGCTTGGGGGCCGAGTACAATGAGCAGTTCTTC
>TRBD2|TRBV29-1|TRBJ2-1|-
CSVEDRLAGDRWDEQFF
TGCAGCGTTGAAGATCGGTTAGCGGGAGACCGTTGGGATGAGCAGTTCTTC
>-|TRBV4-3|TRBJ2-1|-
CASSQGIVGHKFF
TGCGCCAGCAGCCAAGGAATAGTAGGTCACAAGTTCTTC
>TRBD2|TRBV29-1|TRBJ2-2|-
CSARTSGNTGELFF
TGCAGCGCCCGGACTAGCGGGAACACCGGGGAGCTGTTTTTT
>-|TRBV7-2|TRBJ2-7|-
CASTDYNSYEQYF
TGTGCCAGCACGGACTACAACTCCTACGAGCAGTACTTC
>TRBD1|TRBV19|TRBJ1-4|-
CASRRQGDNEKLFF
TGTGCTTCCCGACGACAGGGCGATAATGAAAAACTGTTTTTT
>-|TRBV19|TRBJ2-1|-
CASGAGEGFYNEQFF
TGTGCCAGTGGGGCAGGGGAGGGTTTCTACAATGAGCAGTTCTTC
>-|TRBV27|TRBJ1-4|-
CASSTTGFTNEKLFF
TGTGCCAGCAGTACCACAGGGTTCACTAATGAAAAACTGTTTTTT
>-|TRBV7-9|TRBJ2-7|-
CASSPEAGSYEQYF
TGTGCCAGCAGCCCCGAGGCAGGGTCCTACGAGCAGTACTTC
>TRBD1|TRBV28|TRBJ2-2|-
CASSYGQARPGELFF
TGTGCCAGCAGTTATGGACAGGCCCGCCCCGGGGAGCTGTTTTTT
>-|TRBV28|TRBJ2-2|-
CASSRPSPGELFF
TGTGCCAGCAGCCGACCTAGCCCCGGGGAGCTGTTTTTT
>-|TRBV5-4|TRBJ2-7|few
CASSLWGISYEQYF
TGTGCCAGCAGCTTATGGGGCATCTCCTACGAGCAGTACTTC
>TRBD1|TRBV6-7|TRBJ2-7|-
CASSTTTGLAYEQYF
TGTGCCAGCAGCACCACGACAGGGTTGGCCTACGAGCAGTACTTC